These 18 T cell receptor beta chains were all obtained from the same sample, sequenced in a study of breast tumors, draining lymph nodes, adjacent tissues. Samples came from axillary lymph nodes draining the breast cancer. MiXCR, run by TCRdb on the multiplex PCR reads, gives a single entry per CDR3 protein. The table shows approximately 100,000 distinct CDR3 sequences, with more than 25% occurring only once. The sample was axillary lymph node tissue. Receptor source: a female donor with breast cancer. Some clones in this sample may be carry-over from other donors' samples.

The J gene is TRBJ1-2, the V gene TRBV29-1; 11 nucleotides agree with TRBD1. Trimming at V came to 8 bases and at J to 4 bases, leaving 6 bases not matched to a gene. CDR1 SQVTM and CDR2 ANQGSEA come from the germline V gene. The CDR3 loop spans 13 amino acids. The CDR3 bases are TGCAGCATGGGACAGGGGGAGAGCTATGGCTACACCTTC. Protein product: CSMGQGESYGYTF.

This clonotype was detected many times. The rearrangement joins TRBV19 to TRBJ1-2; 10 nucleotides align to TRBD1. This CDR3 is 12 amino acids long. Trimming removed 8 bases from V and 8 bases from J; junction bases left unmatched: 5. Germline V CDR1 and CDR2: LNHDA, SQIVND (reference sequence). The CDR3 spells CASRQGAFGYTF. CDR3 coding DNA: TGTGCCAGTCGACAGGGGGCTTTCGGCTACACCTTC.

This clonotype was seen at least ten times. The chain joins TRBV19 to TRBJ2-7, with TRBD1 matching 10 bases. This CDR3 has 16 amino acids. Germline-derived CDR1 and CDR2 are LNHDA and SQIVND (reference sequence). Trimming at V came to 6 bases and at J to 6 bases, leaving 14 bases not matched to a gene. DNA for the CDR3: TGTGCCAGTAGCAACAACCCGGGACAGGGGCGGTCCGAGCAGTACTTC. Its protein is CASSNNPGQGRSEQYF.

Many counts were recorded for this clonotype. V gene TRBV11-2 combines with J gene TRBJ2-7, with D perhaps matching TRBD2 (6 bases). This CDR3 comprises 14 residues. CDR1 and CDR2 (germline): SGHAT, FQNNGV. Trimming stripped 1 base from V and 0 bases from J, with 7 bases between. The CDR3 sequence is CASSLGLVSYEQYF. CDR3 nucleotide sequence: TGTGCCAGCAGCTTAGGACTAGTCTCCTACGAGCAGTACTTC.

This clonotype was found many times. The genes are TRBV3-1 and TRBJ1-2, with 8 bases lining up with TRBD1. Trimming at V came to 4 bases and at J to 8 bases, leaving 6 bases not matched to a gene. The CDR3 has 13 residues. Germline CDR1 reads LGHDT; CDR2 reads YNNKEL (reference sequence). The DNA of the CDR3 is TGTGCCAGCAGCCGCGACAGGGGAAACGGCTACACCTTC. It specifies CASSRDRGNGYTF.

The V call is TRBV25-1, the J call TRBJ1-5; D possibly corresponds to TRBD1 (6 bases). Germline lookup yields CDR1 MGHDK and CDR2 SYGVNS. The germline V and J ends were trimmed by 3 bases and 3 bases, with 18 bases remaining between them. This CDR3 contains 17 residues. Written as DNA, the CDR3 is TGTGCCAGCAGTGAGGATACGTGTAGGACAGTCAATCAGCCCCAGCATTTT. This encodes CASSEDTCRTVNQPQHF.

A few counts support this clonotype. The rearrangement links TRBV12-3 or TRBV12-4 to TRBJ1-1, with no clear D. The CDR3 covers 12 residues. The V and J ends lost 6 bases and 7 bases respectively, with 12 bases between them. The CDR3: CASSFGPFEAFF. The DNA for the CDR3 is TGTGCCAGCAGCTTCGGCCCGTTTGAAGCTTTCTTT.

This clonotype was seen many times. The chain links TRBV6-6 to TRBJ2-7; possible D gene TRBD1, 5 bases. This CDR3 is 14 amino acids long. V dropped 2 bases and J dropped 3 bases, with 11 bases sitting between them. Germline V CDR1 and CDR2: MNHNY, SVGAGI (reference sequence). CDR3 loop: CASSYRQLDYEQYF. The CDR3, as DNA: TGTGCCAGCAGTTACCGACAGCTCGACTACGAGCAGTACTTC.

This clonotype showed up many times. The gene calls are TRBV19 and TRBJ1-1; D is undetermined. The CDR3 extends over 12 amino acids. Germline loops: CDR1 LNHDA, CDR2 SQIVND (reference sequence). Trimming removed 8 bases at V and 1 base at J, with 8 bases between. The CDR3 reads CASLYWNTEAFF. CDR3 sequence (DNA): TGTGCCAGTCTCTACTGGAACACTGAAGCTTTCTTT.

The DNA of the CDR3 is TGCAGTGCTAGAGATCCCGGTCTAGCGGGAGGGATGGGAGAGACCCAGTACTTC. This codes for CSARDPGLAGGMGETQYF. This sequence joins TRBV20-1 and TRBJ2-5; 12 nucleotides line up with TRBD2. Germline CDR1 DFQATT, CDR2 SNEGSKA (reference sequence). The CDR3 spans 18 residues. V dropped 0 bases and J dropped 4; count of bases not matched to a gene: 12.

V and J are TRBV7-9 and TRBJ2-5; unclear D gene. Germline V CDR1 and CDR2: SEHNR, FQNEAQ (reference sequence). V was cut by 5 bases and J by 5 bases, with 12 bases left in between. The CDR3 extends over 13 amino acids. CDR3 in amino acids: CASSRDLGETQYF. CDR3 nucleotide sequence: TGTGCCAGCAGCAGGGATCTCGGCGAGACCCAGTACTTC.

This clonotype was seen ten or more times. The rearrangement joins TRBV7-2 to TRBJ2-7; 13 bases are shared with TRBD2. The CDR3 has 15 amino acids. Germline lookup yields CDR1 SGHTA and CDR2 FQGNSA. V trimming: 5 bases; J trimming: 8 bases; junction bases outside the gene matches: 9. The CDR3 is CASSLEGTSGNQQYF. CDR3 DNA sequence: TGTGCCAGCAGCCTGGAAGGGACTAGCGGGAATCAGCAGTACTTC.

This clonotype was observed many times. This chain joins TRBV20-1 and TRBJ2-1; weak D call: TRBD2 (6 bases). This CDR3 is built from 13 residues. CDR1 and CDR2 (germline): DFQATT, SNEGSKA (reference sequence). The V gene lost 6 bases and the J gene lost 2 bases, with 11 bases spanning the gap. CDR3 in amino acids: CSARGTAYNEQFF. CDR3 nucleotides: TGCAGTGCCCGCGGGACTGCCTACAATGAGCAGTTCTTC.

This clonotype was counted ten times or more. The V call is TRBV20-1, the J call TRBJ2-2, with 11 bases matching TRBD2. The CDR3 extends over 13 amino acids. Germline values: CDR1 DFQATT, CDR2 SNEGSKA (reference sequence). The V gene end was trimmed by 3 bases and the J gene end by 8 bases; junction bases not matched to a gene: 2. The CDR3 spells CSARTSGAGELFF. CDR3 DNA: TGCAGTGCTAGGACTAGCGGGGCGGGGGAGCTGTTTTTT.

This sequence joins TRBV20-1 and TRBJ2-1; 7 bases align to TRBD2. J gave up 4 bases and V 0 bases, and 6 bases lay outside the gene matches. The CDR3 covers 15 residues. The germline V gene has CDR1 DFQATT and CDR2 SNEGSKA (reference sequence). CDR3 protein: CSAREGGRVYNEQFF. CDR3 sequence (DNA): TGCAGTGCTAGAGAAGGCGGGAGAGTATACAATGAGCAGTTCTTC.

The V call is TRBV7-2, the J call TRBJ2-1; D gene unclear. Per germline, CDR1 SGHTA and CDR2 FQGNSA. The CDR3 spans 15 residues. V was clipped by 5 bases and J by 6 bases, with 17 bases between them. The CDR3 here is CASSPAPSPGNEQFF. The CDR3 bases are TGTGCCAGCAGCCCCGCCCCTTCACCAGGCAATGAGCAGTTCTTC. Supplemented by reference TRBV7-2 and TRBJ2-1, the full variable domain reads GAGVSQSPSNKVTEKGKDVELRCDPISGHTALYWYRQSLGQGLEFLIYFQGNSAPDKSGLPSDRFSAERTGGSVSTLTIQRTQQEDSAVYLCASSPAPSPGNEQFFGPGTRLTVL.

The rearrangement uses TRBV5-1 and TRBJ1-2, with 8 bases identical to TRBD1. CDR1 is SGHRS and CDR2 is YFSETQ in the germline V gene. V shed 3 bases, J shed 3 bases, and the junction held 4 bases outside the gene matches. The CDR3 contains 14 residues. CDR3 nucleotide sequence: TGCGCCAGCAGCTCAGGGGGCATTCACTATGGCTACACCTTC. Encoded protein: CASSSGGIHYGYTF.

This clonotype was seen ten or more times. The chain carries TRBV5-4 and TRBJ1-4; D unresolved. Trimming left V 0 bases short and J 0 bases short, with 6 bases between. The CDR3 is 15 residues long. Per germline, CDR1 SGHNT and CDR2 YYREEE (reference sequence). The CDR3 sequence: CASSLGGTTNEKLFF. The CDR3 nucleotides read TGTGCCAGCAGCTTGGGGGGAACAACTAATGAAAAACTGTTTTTT. The full variable domain, rest sourced from reference TRBV5-4 and TRBJ1-4, is ETGVTQSPTHLIKTRGQQVTLRCSSQSGHNTVSWYQQALGQGPQFIFQYYREEENGRGNFPPRFSGLQFPNYSSELNVNALELDDSALYLCASSLGGTTNEKLFFGSGTQLSVL.